This entry is about one T cell receptor (beta chain). Its antigen is currently unknown. The junction differs from germline at one of its ends, possibly a read error. Researchers attached unique molecular identifiers to individual cDNA molecules. TCRdb reprocessed the 5' RACE reads with MiXCR, giving one entry per CDR3 protein. The sample lists 63,000 or so distinct CDR3 sequences, approximately 10% occurring once. This specimen belongs to a study of early T cells in non-severe SARS-CoV-2 infection. Whole-study context: Unsorted whole-blood RNA was sequenced in bulk, leaving chains unpaired.

Whole-study findings and limits: Clonotype matching in VDJdb favored anti-spike CD8 responses and did not capture private and CD4 specificities.

The CDR3 extends over 12 amino acids. This chain connects TRBV12-3 or TRBV12-4 to TRBJ1-3; D gene ambiguous. This sequence was found in an adult who was a healthcare worker with PCR-confirmed SARS-CoV-2 infection or an uninfected control (not recorded which). Material for sequencing was whole blood. CDR3 amino acids: CVSGRAGNTIYF. The DNA of the CDR3 is TGTGTCAGCGGCAGAGCTGGAAACACCATATATTTT.